This TCR beta chain is drawn from a study of a mutant IDH1 vaccine in newly diagnosed glioma. Repertoires were generated with immunoSEQ multiplex PCR, while TCRdb's copy carries only in-frame clones and drops some. This sample has roughly 60,000 clones, with about 88% found just once. About this clone: What it binds is unknown.

The time point was: week 23, last vaccination. Vaccination used 300 ug of mutant IDH1 20-mer peptide per dose, with topical imiquimod. Germline-derived CDR1 and CDR2 are MDHEN and SYDVKM. Trimming cost V 3 bases and J 4 bases; bases outside gene matches: 24. This CDR3 contains 21 residues. This clonotype was sampled from a man in his thirties or forties with glioma. V gene TRBV28 combines with J gene TRBJ2-7, with 10 bases lining up with TRBD1. Sample: PBMCs, taken from a glioma patient whose treatment included an IDH1 peptide vaccine. CDR3 DNA sequence: TGTGCCAGCAGTTTTGAGTCCGGGACAGGGGTCGCGTCTGTCAAAAGATACGAGCAGTACTTC. It specifies CASSFESGTGVASVKRYEQYF. Based on the CDR3 plus reference TRBV28 and TRBJ2-7, the full variable domain is DVKVTQSSRYLVKRTGEKVFLECVQDMDHENMFWYRQDPGLGLRLIYFSYDVKMKEKGDIPEGYSVSREKKERFSLILESASTNQTSMYLCASSFESGTGVASVKRYEQYFGPGTRLTVT.